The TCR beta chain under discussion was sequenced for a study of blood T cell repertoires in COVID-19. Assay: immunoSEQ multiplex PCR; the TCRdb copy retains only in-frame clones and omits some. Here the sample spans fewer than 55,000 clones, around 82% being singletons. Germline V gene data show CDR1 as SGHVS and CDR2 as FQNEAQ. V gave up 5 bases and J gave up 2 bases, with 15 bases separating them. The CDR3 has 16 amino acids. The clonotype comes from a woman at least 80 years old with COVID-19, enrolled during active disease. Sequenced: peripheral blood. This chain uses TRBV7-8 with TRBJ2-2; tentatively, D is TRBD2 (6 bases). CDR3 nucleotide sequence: TGTGCCAGCAGCCCCGCGGGGCGGTCCAACACCGGGGAGCTGTTTTTT. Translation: CASSPAGRSNTGELFF.